These T cell receptor beta chains were read from a single sample in a study of cytotoxic CD8 clonotypes in ibrutinib-treated CLL. TCRdb's copy holds only in-frame clones and misses some; the assay was immunoSEQ multiplex PCR. The sample shows a few hundred thousand clones, 67% of them seen only once. Material: PBMCs, obtained after 36 months of ibrutinib treatment. These TCRs come from a human donor with chronic lymphocytic leukemia. Both conserved end residues are part of each CDR3. A D gene is named only where the DNA matches it firmly. Expanded clones are given a class, and other clones once, few, many or no size at all.

-	14	TRBV6-6	TRBJ1-1	-	TGTGCCAGCAGTTACTCTCAGGGGTCCACTGAAGCTTTCTTT	CASSYSQGSTEAFF
-	11	TRBV9	TRBJ1-2	-	TGTGCCAGCAGCGTAAACCATGGCTACACCTTC	CASSVNHGYTF
TRBD2	15	TRBV5-1	TRBJ2-7	-	TGCGCCAGCAGCTCACGGACTAGCGGGAGGATCGAGCAGTACTTC	CASSSRTSGRIEQYF
TRBD1	16	TRBV2	TRBJ1-2	-	TGTGCCAGCAGTGAAGCGCTTCAGGGGGCCAGCTATGGCTACACCTTC	CASSEALQGASYGYTF
-	14	TRBV25-1	TRBJ1-4	-	TGTGCCAGCAGTGACAGGCTTGGGAATGAAAAACTGTTTTTT	CASSDRLGNEKLFF
TRBD1	16	TRBV9	TRBJ1-2	-	TGTGCCAGCAGCGCCCCCCGGGACAGGGGCTGGGATGGCTACACCTTC	CASSAPRDRGWDGYTF
-	12	TRBV9	TRBJ1-2	-	TGTGCCAGCAGCGTTGGTGGATTGGGCTACACCTTC	CASSVGGLGYTF
-	14	TRBV2	TRBJ2-7	-	TGTGCCAGCATTTCCCCGGGACTGGACTACGAGCAGTACTTC	CASISPGLDYEQYF
-	18	TRBV5-6	TRBJ2-5	-	TGTGCCAGCAGCTTAAAAATTGAGGGGAAACAGCTTCAAGAGACCCAGTACTTC	CASSLKIEGKQLQETQYF
-	14	TRBV4-1	TRBJ2-5	-	TGCGCCAGCAGCCAAGGTACCCAGGGTGAGACCCAGTACTTC	CASSQGTQGETQYF
TRBD1	15	TRBV2	TRBJ1-5	few	TGTGCCAGCATGGGGGGACAGGGTCGTTTTCAGCCCCAGCATTTT	CASMGGQGRFQPQHF
-	12	TRBV9	TRBJ2-7	-	TGTGCCAGCAGCCCTCGTCCTTACGAGCAGTACTTC	CASSPRPYEQYF
-	17	TRBV10-1	TRBJ2-2	-	TGCGCCAGCAGTGCGGAGAACATCACACAGGGCGCCGGGGAGCTGTTTTTT	CASSAENITQGAGELFF
-	15	TRBV27	TRBJ2-3	-	TGTGCCAGCAGTTTATCGGCTAGTTACCTAGATACGCAGTATTTT	CASSLSASYLDTQYF
-	12	TRBV7-6	TRBJ1-4	-	TGTGCCAGCGCTGGGGCAAATGAAAAACTGTTTTTT	CASAGANEKLFF
-	14	TRBV7-3	TRBJ2-7	-	TGTGCCAGCAGCTTAGTCCCACAGGGTTACGAGCAGTACTTC	CASSLVPQGYEQYF
-	12	TRBV7-7	TRBJ2-5	-	TGTGCCAGCAGCTTTGAGGGGGAGACCCAGTACTTC	CASSFEGETQYF
TRBD1	14	TRBV2	TRBJ2-2	-	TGTGCCAGCAGGGGACAGGTTAACACCGGGGAGCTGTTTTTT	CASRGQVNTGELFF
TRBD2	15	TRBV6-5	TRBJ2-5	-	TGTGCCAGCAGTTACAAGGGCGGGAGCCGCGAGACCCAGTACTTC	CASSYKGGSRETQYF
TRBD1	21	TRBV27	TRBJ2-1	-	TGTGCCAGCAGTTTAGGCAGGGGGCGGGTTTTCGGGTCCGGGCAGGAGGATGAGCAGTTCTTC	CASSLGRGRVFGSGQEDEQFF
-	14	TRBV6-6	TRBJ1-6	-	TGTGCCAGCAGTCCTACCCCCGGGGCCTCGTCCCTCCACTTT	CASSPTPGASSLHF
-	16	TRBV6-1	TRBJ1-2	-	TGTGCCAGCAGTGAGACACTAGCCCCATCTAACTATGGCTACACCTTC	CASSETLAPSNYGYTF
-	15	TRBV15	TRBJ2-6	-	TGTGCCACCAGCAGAGCTAGCTCTGGGGCCAACGTCCTGACTTTC	CATSRASSGANVLTF